Listed below are T cell receptor beta chains from one sample, sequenced in a study of type 1 regulatory T cells. TCRdb passed the reads through MiXCR, listing each CDR3 protein once. The table records 80,000 to 100,000 distinct CDR3 sequences, roughly 31% of them present only once. Sample: CD4+ T cells, either the whole sample or a sorted fraction (not recorded which). The receptors originated from a human donor in good health. Each CDR3 is given with its conserved first and last residue. Fields, in order: CDR3 protein, CDR3 DNA, clone size, J gene, V gene, D gene. D genes are given only for firm matches. Expanded clones get a size class; other rows say once, few or many, or leave the size out.

CDR3 protein: CSARTGQGAFF; CDR3 DNA: TGCAGTGCTAGAACTGGACAGGGAGCTTTCTTT; clone size: NA; J gene: TRBJ1-1; V gene: TRBV20-1; D gene: TRBD1
CDR3 protein: CASSPRLAGDPVEQYF; CDR3 DNA: TGCGCCAGCAGCCCACGACTTGCGGGAGATCCCGTAGAGCAGTACTTC; clone size: NA; J gene: TRBJ2-7; V gene: TRBV5-1; D gene: TRBD2
CDR3 protein: CASSLQLAGGYNEQFF; CDR3 DNA: TGCGCCAGCAGCTTGCAACTAGCGGGGGGGTACAATGAGCAGTTCTTC; clone size: few; J gene: TRBJ2-1; V gene: TRBV5-1; D gene: TRBD2
CDR3 protein: CASSQSGRMNTEAFF; CDR3 DNA: TGTGCCAGCAGTCAGTCGGGTAGGATGAACACTGAAGCTTTCTTT; clone size: few; J gene: TRBJ1-1; V gene: TRBV6-1; D gene: NA
CDR3 protein: CASSQDLWDGANVLTF; CDR3 DNA: TGCGCCAGCAGCCAAGATCTTTGGGATGGGGCCAACGTCCTGACTTTC; clone size: few; J gene: TRBJ2-6; V gene: TRBV4-1; D gene: NA
CDR3 protein: CASGGRVETQYF; CDR3 DNA: TGTGCCAGCGGGGGTAGGGTAGAGACCCAGTACTTC; clone size: few; J gene: TRBJ2-5; V gene: TRBV6-1; D gene: NA
CDR3 protein: CASSILSGVEQYF; CDR3 DNA: TGTGCCAGTAGTATTCTTTCGGGGGTCGAGCAGTACTTC; clone size: NA; J gene: TRBJ2-7; V gene: TRBV19; D gene: NA
CDR3 protein: CSASRQRETQYF; CDR3 DNA: TGCAGTGCTAGCCGGCAGCGCGAGACCCAGTACTTC; clone size: NA; J gene: TRBJ2-5; V gene: TRBV20-1; D gene: NA
CDR3 protein: CSVEGSAGELFF; CDR3 DNA: TGCAGCGTTGAGGGCTCCGCCGGGGAGCTGTTTTTT; clone size: NA; J gene: TRBJ2-2; V gene: TRBV29-1; D gene: NA
CDR3 protein: CASSTPGQGLETQYF; CDR3 DNA: TGTGCCAGCAGCACCCCGGGACAGGGGCTTGAGACCCAGTACTTC; clone size: few; J gene: TRBJ2-5; V gene: TRBV5-6; D gene: TRBD1